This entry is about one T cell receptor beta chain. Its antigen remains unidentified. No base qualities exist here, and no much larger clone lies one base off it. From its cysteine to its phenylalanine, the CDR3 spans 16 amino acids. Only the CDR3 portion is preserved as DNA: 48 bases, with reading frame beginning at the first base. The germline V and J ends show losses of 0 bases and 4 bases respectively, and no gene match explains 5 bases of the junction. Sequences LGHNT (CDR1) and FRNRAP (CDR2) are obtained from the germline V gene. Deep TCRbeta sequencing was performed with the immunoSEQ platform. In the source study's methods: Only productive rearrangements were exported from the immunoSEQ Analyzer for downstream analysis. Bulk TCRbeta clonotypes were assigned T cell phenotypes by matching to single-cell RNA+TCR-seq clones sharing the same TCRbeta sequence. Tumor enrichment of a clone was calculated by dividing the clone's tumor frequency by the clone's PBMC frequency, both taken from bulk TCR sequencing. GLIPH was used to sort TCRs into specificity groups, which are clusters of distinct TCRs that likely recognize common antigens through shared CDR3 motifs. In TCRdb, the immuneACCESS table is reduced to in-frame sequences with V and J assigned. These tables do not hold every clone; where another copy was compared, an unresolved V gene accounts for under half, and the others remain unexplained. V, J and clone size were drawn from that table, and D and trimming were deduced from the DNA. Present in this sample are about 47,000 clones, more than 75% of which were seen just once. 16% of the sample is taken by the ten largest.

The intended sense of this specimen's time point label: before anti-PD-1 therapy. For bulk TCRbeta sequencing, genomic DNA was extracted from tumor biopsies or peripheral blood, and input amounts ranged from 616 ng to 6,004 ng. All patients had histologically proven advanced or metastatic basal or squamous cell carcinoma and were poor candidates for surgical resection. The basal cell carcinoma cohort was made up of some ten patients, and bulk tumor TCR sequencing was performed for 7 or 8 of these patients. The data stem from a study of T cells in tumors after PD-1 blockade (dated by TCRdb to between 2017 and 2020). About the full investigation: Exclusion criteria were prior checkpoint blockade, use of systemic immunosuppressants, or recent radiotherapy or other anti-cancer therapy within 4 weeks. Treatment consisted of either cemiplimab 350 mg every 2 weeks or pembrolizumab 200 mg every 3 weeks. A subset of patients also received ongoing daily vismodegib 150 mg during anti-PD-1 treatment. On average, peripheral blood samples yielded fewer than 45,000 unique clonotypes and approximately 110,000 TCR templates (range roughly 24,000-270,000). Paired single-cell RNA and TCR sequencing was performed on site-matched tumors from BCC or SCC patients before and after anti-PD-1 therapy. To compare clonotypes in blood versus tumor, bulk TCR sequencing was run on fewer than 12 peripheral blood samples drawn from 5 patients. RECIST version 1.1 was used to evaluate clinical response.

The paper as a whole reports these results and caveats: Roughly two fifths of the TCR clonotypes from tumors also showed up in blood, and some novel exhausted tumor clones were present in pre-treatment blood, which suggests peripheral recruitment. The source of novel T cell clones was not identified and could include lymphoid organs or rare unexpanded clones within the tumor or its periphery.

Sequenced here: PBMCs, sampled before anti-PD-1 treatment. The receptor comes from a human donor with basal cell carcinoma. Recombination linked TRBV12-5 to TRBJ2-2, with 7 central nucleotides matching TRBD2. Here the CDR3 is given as CASGLVAGRFTGELFF. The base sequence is TGTGCTAGTGGTTTGGTAGCGGGGAGGTTCACCGGGGAGCTGTTTTTT.